Listed below are T cell receptor beta chains from one sample, sequenced in a study of cytomegalovirus exposure and HLA in healthy donors. The assay was immunoSEQ multiplex PCR, and TCRdb's table has in-frame clones only and misses some. The data contain some 120,000 clones, about 82% of them singletons. The sequenced sample consisted of PBMCs. The receptors come from a man aged 45-60 years in good health and CMV-seronegative. Each CDR3 is given with its conserved first and last residue. A D gene is named only where the DNA matches it firmly. Clone size, where shown, is once, few, many, or a class for clones that have expanded.

TRBD1 | NA | TRBJ1-2 | TRBV18 | TGTGCCAGCTCACCTGGACAGGGGGCAAGCTATGGCTACACCTTC | CASSPGQGASYGYTF
TRBD1 | NA | TRBJ2-7 | TRBV5-6 | TGTGCCAGCAGCCGGAGGGACAGGGTAGTGGGCGAGCAGTACTTC | CASSRRDRVVGEQYF
TRBD2 | few | TRBJ2-2 | TRBV4-3 | TGCGCCAGCAGCCAAGCACTAGCGGGGGACACCGGGGAGCTGTTTTTT | CASSQALAGDTGELFF
NA | NA | TRBJ2-2 | TRBV19 | TGTGCCAGCCAGGGGAGAGCCACCGGGGAGCTGTTTTTT | CASQGRATGELFF
NA | NA | TRBJ1-1 | TRBV21-1 | TGTGCCAGCAGCGGCCACAGGGGCCGGAACACTGAAGCTTTCTTT | CASSGHRGRNTEAFF
NA | NA | TRBJ2-7 | TRBV9 | TGTGCCAGCAGCGTAGTGTCCGCAGGCGAGCAGTACTTC | CASSVVSAGEQYF
TRBD1 | few | TRBJ2-7 | TRBV2 | TGTGCCAGCAGTGCCGGGACAGGGCCCTACGAGCAGTACTTC | CASSAGTGPYEQYF
NA | NA | TRBJ1-6 | TRBV7-9 | TGTGCCAGCAGGGCCCTCGGGGATTCACCCCTCCACTTT | CASRALGDSPLHF
NA | NA | TRBJ1-2 | TRBV7-9 | TGTGCCTTCGGGGGGGCCTTTAACTATGGCTACACCTTC | CAFGGAFNYGYTF
NA | NA | TRBJ2-2 | TRBV19 | TGTGCCAGTACCCTTCAACCGGGACTTTCGAACACCGGGGAGCTGTTTTTT | CASTLQPGLSNTGELFF
NA | NA | TRBJ1-2 | TRBV6-5 | TGTGCCAGCAGTCTCGGGAGTAACTATGGCTACACCTTC | CASSLGSNYGYTF
NA | NA | TRBJ1-2 | TRBV7-9 | TGTGCCAGCAGCCGCACCAGGGTCGGCTACACCTTC | CASSRTRVGYTF
NA | NA | TRBJ2-3 | TRBV30 | TGTGCCTGGAGTGTACAACTAGTGGGAGATACGCAGTATTTT | CAWSVQLVGDTQYF
NA | NA | TRBJ2-5 | TRBV29-1 | TGCAGCGTCCTAGGGGGGGCGTGGGAGACCCAGTACTTC | CSVLGGAWETQYF
TRBD1 | few | TRBJ1-1 | TRBV18 | TGTGCCAGCTCACGACGGACAGGGAGCGAGGATGAAGCTTTCTTT | CASSRRTGSEDEAFF
TRBD1 | NA | TRBJ2-7 | TRBV7-9 | TGTGCCAGCAGCACCGGACAGGGGGCTTACGAGCAGTACTTC | CASSTGQGAYEQYF